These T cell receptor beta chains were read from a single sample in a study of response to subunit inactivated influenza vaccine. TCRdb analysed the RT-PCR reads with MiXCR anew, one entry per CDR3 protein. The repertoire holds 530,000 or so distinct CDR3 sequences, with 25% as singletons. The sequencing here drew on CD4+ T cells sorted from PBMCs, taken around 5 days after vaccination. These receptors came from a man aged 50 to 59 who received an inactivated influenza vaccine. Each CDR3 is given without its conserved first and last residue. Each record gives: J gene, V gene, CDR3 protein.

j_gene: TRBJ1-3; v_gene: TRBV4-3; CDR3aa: ASSQDSGLAINTIY
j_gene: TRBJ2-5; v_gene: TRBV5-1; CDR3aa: ASRDQLGDETQY
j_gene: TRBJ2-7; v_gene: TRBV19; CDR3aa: ASSLLVPGEQY
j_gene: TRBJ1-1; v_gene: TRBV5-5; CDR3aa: ASTPGTEAF
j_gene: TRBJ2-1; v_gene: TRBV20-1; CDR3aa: SPKGAGGIAEQF
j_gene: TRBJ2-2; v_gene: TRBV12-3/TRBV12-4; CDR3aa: ASDAGQGNTGELF
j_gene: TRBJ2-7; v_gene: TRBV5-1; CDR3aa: ASSLQGVSEQY
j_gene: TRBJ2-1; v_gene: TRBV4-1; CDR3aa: ASSQSTSGYYNEQF
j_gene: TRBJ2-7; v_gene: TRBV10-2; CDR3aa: ASSAPGTPYEQY
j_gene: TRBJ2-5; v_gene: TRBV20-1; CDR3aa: SANRLAGDQETQY
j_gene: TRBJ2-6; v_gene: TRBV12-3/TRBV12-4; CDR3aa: ASSFGQGLAGANVLT
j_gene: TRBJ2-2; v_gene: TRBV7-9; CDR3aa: ASMKGSIGELF
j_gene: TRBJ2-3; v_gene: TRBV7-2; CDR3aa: ASSLVLRGGPDTQY
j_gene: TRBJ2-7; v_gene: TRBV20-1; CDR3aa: SARDGGQEQY
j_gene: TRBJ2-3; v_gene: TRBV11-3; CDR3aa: ASSRGTVAGPTDTQY
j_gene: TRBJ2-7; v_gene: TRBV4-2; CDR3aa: ASSQDLTAYEQY
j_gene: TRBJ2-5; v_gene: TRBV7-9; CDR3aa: ASSVRQGEGQETQY
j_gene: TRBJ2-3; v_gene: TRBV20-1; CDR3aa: CARDSIGRGKFRTDTQY
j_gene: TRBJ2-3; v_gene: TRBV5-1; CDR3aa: ASSTDSSTDTQY
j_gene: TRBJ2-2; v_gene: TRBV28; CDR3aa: ASRPGAWDGELF
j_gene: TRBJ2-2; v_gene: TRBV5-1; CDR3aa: ASSGPTSGGRNTGELF
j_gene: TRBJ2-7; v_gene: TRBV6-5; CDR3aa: ASSYPPGGGSSYEQY
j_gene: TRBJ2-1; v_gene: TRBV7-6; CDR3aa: ASSFQTRLAGLNEQF
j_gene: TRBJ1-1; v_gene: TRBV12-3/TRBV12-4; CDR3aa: ASSYGHLNTEAF
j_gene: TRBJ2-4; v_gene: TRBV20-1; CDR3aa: SAGGGRLSKNIQY
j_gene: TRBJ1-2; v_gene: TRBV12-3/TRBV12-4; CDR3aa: ASSRDAYGYGYT
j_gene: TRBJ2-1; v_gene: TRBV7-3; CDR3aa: ASSSRGNEQF
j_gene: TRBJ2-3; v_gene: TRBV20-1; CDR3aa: SGTSGSFRTDTQY
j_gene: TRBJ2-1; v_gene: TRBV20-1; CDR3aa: SARGGAHGNEQF
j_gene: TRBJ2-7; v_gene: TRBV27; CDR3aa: ASSLSSGQGREQY
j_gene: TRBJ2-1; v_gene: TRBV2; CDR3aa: ASSGQGPSNEQF